The 31 T cell receptor beta chains given below trace back to one sample, sequenced in a study of siplizumab effects on memory and regulatory T cells. What these receptors recognize is not known. Clones were sequenced by immunoSEQ multiplex PCR, and TCRdb holds only the in-frame ones, with some missing. The sample records 9,000 to 13,000 clones, 46% being singletons. Cocultured for over five days at 37°C were the mixed lymphocyte reaction cells. The sample consisted of CFSE-low (dividing) CD4+ T cells sorted from an allogeneic mixed lymphocyte reaction. These receptor sequences come from a human donor in good health; the cells came from an allogeneic mixed lymphocyte reaction.

The chain employs TRBV29-1 and TRBJ1-2; D is possibly TRBD1 (5 bases). Germline CDR1 SQVTM, CDR2 ANQGSEA. The CDR3 length is 12 residues. V was cut by 6 bases and J by 8 bases, with 16 bases left in between. The CDR3 spells CSVGGRGSGYTF. CDR3 DNA sequence: TGCAGCGTAGGAGGGAGGGGCAGCGGCTACACCTTC.

The rearrangement links TRBV5-5 to TRBJ2-7; perhaps TRBD2 as D (5 bases). This CDR3 comprises 13 residues. The germline V gene encodes CDR1 SGHKS and CDR2 YYEKEE (reference sequence). Trimming removed 2 bases at V and 4 bases at J, with 10 bases between. In DNA, the CDR3 is TGTGCCAGCAGCTTCGGAGGCGGGTACGAGCAGTACTTC. This gives the protein CASSFGGGYEQYF.

In this sample, this clone is medium-sized (0.01 to 0.1%). The genes are TRBV18 and TRBJ1-1; D unresolved. The CDR3 is made up of 13 amino acids. CDR1 is KGHSH, CDR2 LQKENI, per germline. Between the trimmed V and J ends, which lost 6 bases and 1 base, there was a span of 9 bases. The CDR3 nucleotides are TGTGCCAGCTCCCATAATTGGAACACTGAAGCTTTCTTT. It codes for CASSHNWNTEAFF.

This clone was seen a few times. The chain carries TRBV28 and TRBJ2-2, with 11 bases matching TRBD2. Trimming at V came to 3 bases and at J to 7 bases, leaving 4 bases not matched to a gene. The CDR3 has 15 residues. Germline V gives CDR1 MDHEN, CDR2 SYDVKM. This chain's CDR3 is CASSFSGRAYGELFF. CDR3 in DNA: TGTGCCAGCAGTTTTAGCGGGAGGGCATACGGGGAGCTGTTTTTT.

V is TRBV18 and J is TRBJ1-5, with 11 bases matching TRBD1. Per germline, CDR1 KGHSH and CDR2 LQKENI. CDR3 length: 15 residues. After removal of 4 bases from V and 4 bases from J, the junction contained 3 bases not matched to a gene. CDR3 region: CASSLGDRGNQPQHF. CDR3 nucleotide sequence: TGTGCCAGCTCACTGGGGGACAGGGGGAATCAGCCCCAGCATTTT. The whole variable domain, filled in from reference TRBV18 and TRBJ1-5, reads NAGVMQNPRHLVRRRGQEARLRCSPMKGHSHVYWYRQLPEEGLKFMVYLQKENIIDESGMPKERFSAEFPKEGPSILRIQQVVRGDSAAYFCASSLGDRGNQPQHFGDGTRLSIL.

V is TRBV15 and J is TRBJ2-7; D not resolved. The V gene's germline CDR1 is LNHNV and CDR2 YYDKDF (reference sequence). The V gene lost 4 bases and the J gene lost 4 bases, with 14 bases spanning the gap. This CDR3 is built from 14 residues. The CDR3 reads CATSTPALGYEQYF. In DNA, the CDR3 is TGTGCCACCAGCACCCCCGCATTGGGGTACGAGCAGTACTTC.

This chain connects TRBV9 to TRBJ2-1; 7 bases match TRBD2. CDR1 is SGDLS and CDR2 is YYNGEE in the germline V gene. The CDR3 length is 17 residues. J gave up 3 bases and V 0 bases, and 9 bases lay outside the gene matches. The DNA of the CDR3 is TGTGCCAGCAGCGTAGTGGCAGGCGGGAGAGTCTACAATGAGCAGTTCTTC. Protein product: CASSVVAGGRVYNEQFF.

The chain's CDR3 is CASSRQGGYEQFF. CDR3 sequence (DNA): TGTGCCAGCAGCCGTCAAGGGGGGTATGAGCAGTTCTTC. J is TRBJ2-1 and V is TRBV7-3; D assignment may be TRBD1 or TRBD2 (6 bases each). CDR3 size: 13 residues. Deletions cut 5 bases from V and 8 bases from J, with 13 bases between. Germline values: CDR1 SGHTA, CDR2 FQGTGA. Looking up the rest from reference TRBV7-3 and TRBJ2-1 gives the full variable domain: GAGVSQTPSNKVTEKGKYVELRCDPISGHTALYWYRQSLGQGPEFLIYFQGTGAADDSGLPNDRFFAVRPEGSVSTLKIQRTERGDSAVYLCASSRQGGYEQFFGPGTRLTVL.

The chain recombines TRBV2 with TRBJ2-1; D is undetermined. CDR1 is SNHLY and CDR2 is FYNNEI in the germline V gene. The CDR3 length is 12 residues. The V gene lost 6 bases and the J gene lost 8 bases, with 11 bases spanning the gap. The CDR3 region is CASRALDYEQFF. CDR3 nucleotide sequence: TGTGCCAGCAGGGCTCTAGATTATGAGCAGTTCTTC.

The rearrangement links TRBV11-2 to TRBJ2-5, with D possibly TRBD2 on 7 matching bases. Germline V CDR1 and CDR2: SGHAT, FQNNGV. The CDR3 contains 14 residues. The V end lost 5 bases, the J end lost 3 bases, and 13 bases lay between the germline ends. The DNA of the CDR3 is TGTGCCAGCAGCCGAGGGGGACTAAAAGAGACCCAGTACTTC. This codes for CASSRGGLKETQYF.

The chain is built from TRBV2 and TRBJ2-3; D not resolved. Germline values: CDR1 SNHLY, CDR2 FYNNEI. V was trimmed by 1 base and J by 6 bases, leaving 2 bases between them. The CDR3 is 11 amino acids. The CDR3 nucleotides read TGTGCCAGCAGTGAAGAGGATACGCAGTATTTT. It encodes CASSEEDTQYF.

V gene TRBV9 combines with J gene TRBJ2-3; D is perhaps TRBD1 (6 bases). The V end lost 0 bases, the J end lost 7 bases, and 12 bases lay between the germline ends. The germline gives CDR1 SGDLS, CDR2 YYNGEE. This CDR3 spans 14 amino acids. CDR3 DNA sequence: TGTGCCAGCAGCGTAGGGCAGGGGTTCTATACGCAGTATTTT. Residues: CASSVGQGFYTQYF.

This chain connects TRBV6-1 to TRBJ2-3; D gene unclear. The CDR3 covers 14 residues. Germline assignment: CDR1 MNHNS and CDR2 SASEGT. V dropped 5 bases and J dropped 1 base, with 10 bases sitting between them. The CDR3 spells CASSYQIRTDTQYF. As DNA, the CDR3 is TGTGCCAGCAGTTATCAAATCCGCACAGATACGCAGTATTTT.

The CDR3 protein is CASSLVARDEQFF. The CDR3 DNA sequence: TGTGCCAGCAGCTTAGTGGCTCGCGATGAGCAGTTCTTC. This rearrangement joins TRBV7-9 to TRBJ2-1, with unresolved D. Trimming stripped 1 base from V and 8 bases from J, with 9 bases between. Germline V lookup: CDR1 SEHNR, CDR2 FQNEAQ (reference sequence). This CDR3 comprises 13 residues.

The chain combines TRBV6-6 with TRBJ2-7; the D is unclear. Germline assignment: CDR1 MNHNY and CDR2 SVGAGI (reference sequence). There are 14 residues in the CDR3. The germline V and J ends were trimmed by 2 bases and 6 bases, with 14 bases remaining between them. CDR3 protein: CASSYRLGSSEQYF. The CDR3, as DNA: TGTGCCAGCAGTTACCGTCTTGGAAGCAGCGAGCAGTACTTC.

This clone rates as medium-sized. This chain joins TRBV5-1 and TRBJ2-7, with 8 nucleotides matching TRBD1. The CDR3 has 14 amino acids. Germline V CDR1 and CDR2: SGHRS, YFSETQ. V lost 3 bases to trimming and J lost 5 bases; unmatched junction nucleotides: 7. The CDR3 here is CASSYRMTGDEQYF. The CDR3 coding sequence is TGCGCCAGCAGCTACCGGATGACAGGGGACGAGCAGTACTTC. Variable domain in full (rest from reference TRBV5-1 and TRBJ2-7): KAGVTQTPRYLIKTRGQQVTLSCSPISGHRSVSWYQQTPGQGLQFLFEYFSETQRNKGNFPGRFSGRQFSNSRSEMNVSTLELGDSALYLCASSYRMTGDEQYFGPGTRLTVT.

This clone has only one observation. The chain combines TRBV5-4 with TRBJ2-7; a possible D gene is TRBD1 (5 bases). Germline CDR1 SGHNT, CDR2 YYREEE (reference sequence). The V gene lost 0 bases and the J gene lost 2 bases, with 9 bases spanning the gap. This CDR3 spans 14 amino acids. CDR3 DNA: TGTGCCAGCAGCTTGGGGACACTCACCTACGAGCAGTACTTC. Encoded protein: CASSLGTLTYEQYF. The whole variable domain, filled in from reference TRBV5-4 and TRBJ2-7, reads ETGVTQSPTHLIKTRGQQVTLRCSSQSGHNTVSWYQQALGQGPQFIFQYYREEENGRGNFPPRFSGLQFPNYSSELNVNALELDDSALYLCASSLGTLTYEQYFGPGTRLTVT.

This clone was counted a few times. The rearrangement uses TRBV7-3 and TRBJ2-1; 9 bases agree with TRBD2. This CDR3 region has 15 residues. Trimming cost V 6 bases and J 8 bases; bases outside gene matches: 11. Per the germline V gene, CDR1 is SGHTA and CDR2 is FQGTGA. The CDR3 reads CASSLRSGSRHEQFF. DNA for the CDR3: TGTGCCAGCAGTTTACGTAGCGGGAGCAGGCATGAGCAGTTCTTC.

There are a few counts of this clone. V and J are TRBV28 and TRBJ2-5, with D perhaps TRBD1 (5 bases). The V and J ends lost 9 bases and 3 bases respectively, with 11 bases between them. Germline CDR1 reads MDHEN; CDR2 reads SYDVKM. CDR3 length: 12 residues. The CDR3 nucleotides are TGTGCCAGTCTGTCAGGGAAAGAGACCCAGTACTTC. Amino acid sequence: CASLSGKETQYF.

This clone was picked up a small number of times. The V call is TRBV7-8, the J call TRBJ2-3, with 7 bases fitting TRBD1. CDR3 length: 16 residues. Germline CDR1 reads SGHVS; CDR2 reads FQNEAQ. V lost 4 bases and J lost 3; bases outside the gene matches: 10. In DNA, the CDR3 is TGTGCCAGCAGCTCAGAGACAGGGCGTAGGACAGATACGCAGTATTTT. The encoded protein is CASSSETGRRTDTQYF.

The CDR3 DNA reads as TGTGCCAGCAGCTTGGGTTCACCCCTCCACTTT. Protein product: CASSLGSPLHF. The V gene is TRBV5-8, the J gene TRBJ1-6; no firm D call. The CDR3 totals 11 residues. The germline V gene has CDR1 SGHTS and CDR2 YDEGEE. The V end lost 0 bases, the J end lost 9 bases, and 1 base lay between the germline ends.

The chain employs TRBV7-2 and TRBJ1-5; D is uncertain. Germline-derived CDR1 and CDR2 are SGHTA and FQGNSA. Deletions cut 1 base from V and 9 bases from J, with 10 bases between. The length of the CDR3 is 13 residues. The chain's CDR3 is CASSLGGHRPQHF. The CDR3 DNA reads TGTGCCAGCAGCTTAGGCGGCCATCGGCCCCAGCATTTT. The full variable domain, rest sourced from reference TRBV7-2 and TRBJ1-5, is GAGVSQSPSNKVTEKGKDVELRCDPISGHTALYWYRQSLGQGLEFLIYFQGNSAPDKSGLPSDRFSAERTGGSVSTLTIQRTQQEDSAVYLCASSLGGHRPQHFGDGTRLSIL.

The chain couples TRBV28 to TRBJ2-1, with a tentative D call TRBD2 (6 bases). The V and J ends lost 6 bases and 12 bases respectively, with 15 bases between them. This CDR3 spans 12 amino acids. CDR1 is MDHEN, CDR2 SYDVKM, per germline. The CDR3 bases are TGTGCCAGCAGGGCTGCGGGGTTCGGGCAGTTCTTC. Its translation is CASRAAGFGQFF.

This clone was observed a few times. CDR3 protein: CASTPNVPGASYEQYF. The CDR3 coding sequence is TGTGCCAGCACGCCCAACGTGCCCGGGGCCTCCTACGAGCAGTACTTC. The chain joins TRBV18 to TRBJ2-7; D may be TRBD1 or TRBD2 (5 bases each). CDR1 KGHSH and CDR2 LQKENI come from the germline V gene. Trimming removed 8 bases at V and 0 bases at J, with 20 bases between. The CDR3 consists of 16 residues.

Only a few counts were recorded for this clone. J is TRBJ2-7 and V is TRBV2; D gene uncertain. Germline loops: CDR1 SNHLY, CDR2 FYNNEI. There are 12 residues in the CDR3. Trimming cost V 2 bases and J 2 bases, with 4 bases left between them. In DNA form, the CDR3 reads TGTGCCAGCAGTGAACAAGCCTACGAGCAGTACTTC. Amino acids: CASSEQAYEQYF.

The chain recombines TRBV7-2 with TRBJ2-5; D not certain. This CDR3 is built from 14 residues. CDR1 SGHTA and CDR2 FQGNSA come from the germline V gene. Deletions cut 7 bases from V and 0 bases from J, with 12 bases between. The CDR3 reads CASNLVSNQETQYF. The CDR3 DNA is TGTGCCAGCAATTTAGTCTCCAACCAAGAGACCCAGTACTTC.

The V and J genes are TRBV2 and TRBJ2-7; TRBD1 might be the D (5 bases). CDR3 length: 14 amino acids. Germline V CDR1 and CDR2: SNHLY, FYNNEI. V lost 6 bases, J lost 6 bases, and 18 bases lay in between. The CDR3 here is CASRVQARRGEQYF. In DNA form, the CDR3 reads TGTGCCAGCAGGGTACAGGCCCGGCGAGGCGAGCAGTACTTC.

This clone was counted between two and nine times. The chain combines TRBV2 with TRBJ1-5; D remains unclear. Germline loops: CDR1 SNHLY, CDR2 FYNNEI. This CDR3 contains 13 residues. V shed 8 bases and J shed 1 base, with 9 bases lying between them. The CDR3 coding sequence is TGTGCCAGCGACCGAGAAAGCAATCAGCCCCAGCATTTT. Encoded protein: CASDRESNQPQHF.

This chain connects TRBV6-1 to TRBJ1-3, with no clear D. V was trimmed by 5 bases and J by 6 bases, leaving 11 bases between them. The CDR3 covers 13 residues. The germline gives CDR1 MNHNS, CDR2 SASEGT. Written as DNA, the CDR3 is TGTGCCAGCAGTTTCCCGACCGAAAACACCATATATTTT. This encodes CASSFPTENTIYF.

The chain is built from TRBV7-9 and TRBJ2-3; D is possibly TRBD1 (5 bases). V was cut by 3 bases and J by 1 base, with 14 bases left in between. The germline V gene encodes CDR1 SEHNR and CDR2 FQNEAQ (reference sequence). The CDR3 covers 16 residues. The DNA for the CDR3 is TGTGCCAGCAGCTTTCAGCCAGGGCTGGGCACAGATACGCAGTATTTT. It encodes CASSFQPGLGTDTQYF.

This sequence joins TRBV11-3 and TRBJ2-7; D uncertain. CDR1 and CDR2 from the germline V gene are SGHNT and YENEEA. Between the trimmed V and J ends, which lost 5 bases and 6 bases, there was a span of 11 bases. The CDR3 runs to 12 residues. DNA for the CDR3: TGTGCCAGCAGCCCCGACACCGGCGAGCAGTACTTC. Protein: CASSPDTGEQYF.